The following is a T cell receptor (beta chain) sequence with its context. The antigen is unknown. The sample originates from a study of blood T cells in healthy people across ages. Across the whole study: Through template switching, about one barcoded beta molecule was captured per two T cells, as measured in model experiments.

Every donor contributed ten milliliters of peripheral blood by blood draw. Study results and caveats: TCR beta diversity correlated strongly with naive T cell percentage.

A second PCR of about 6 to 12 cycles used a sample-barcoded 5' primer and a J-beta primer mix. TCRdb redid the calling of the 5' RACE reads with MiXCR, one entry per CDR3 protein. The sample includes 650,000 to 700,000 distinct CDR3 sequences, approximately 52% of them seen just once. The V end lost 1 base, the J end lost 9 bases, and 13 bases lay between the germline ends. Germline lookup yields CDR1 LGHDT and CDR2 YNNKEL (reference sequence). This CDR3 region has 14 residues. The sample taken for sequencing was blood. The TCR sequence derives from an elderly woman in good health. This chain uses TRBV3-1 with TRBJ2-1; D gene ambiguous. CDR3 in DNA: TGTGCCAGCAGCCAAGTCGCCCCCCTTGGTGAGCAGTTCTTC. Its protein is CASSQVAPLGEQFF.